This T cell receptor beta chain was sequenced for a study of blood T cell repertoires in COVID-19. CDR1 is SQVTM, CDR2 ANQGSEA, per germline. The V and J ends lost 1 base and 9 bases, in that order; junction bases with no gene match: 3. The CDR3 totals 13 residues. Study processing details: Amplification of reference gene primers was used by the study to estimate nucleated cell counts. Some clones are missing from TCRdb's copy, which holds only in-frame ones; the method was immunoSEQ multiplex PCR. The V and J calls and the clone size are those of that table, but D and trimming were determined from the DNA. The sample holds 350,000 to 400,000 clones, approximately 92% seen once. On this clone: The sample contains more than one DNA sequence encoding this CDR3.

The material sequenced was PBMCs or T cells enriched from blood (not recorded which). The V and J genes are TRBV29-1 and TRBJ2-1, with 10 positions matching TRBD2. This clonotype originated in a man younger than 35 who had recovered from COVID-19. CDR3 nucleotides: TGCAGCGTTGAAGGGCTAGCGGGAGCTGAGCAGTTCTTC. It translates to CSVEGLAGAEQFF.